These 31 T cell receptor beta chains were all obtained from the same sample, sequenced in a study of T cell changes during pregnancy in multiple sclerosis. Profiled with immunoSEQ multiplex PCR; TCRdb holds only in-frame clones, not every one. The sample records 98,000 or so clones, approximately 93% being singletons. Sequenced material: peripheral blood, taken after pregnancy. Source of these receptors: a female donor with multiple sclerosis, enrolled in a pregnancy study.

This chain joins TRBV7-2 and TRBJ2-4; 13 bases line up with TRBD2. V trimming: 0 bases; J trimming: 6 bases; junction bases outside the gene matches: 8. This CDR3 is 18 amino acids long. Germline loops: CDR1 SGHTA, CDR2 FQGNSA. CDR3 in amino acids: CASSLAGPRTSGRNIQYF. For the CDR3, the DNA is TGTGCCAGCAGCTTAGCCGGCCCCCGGACTAGCGGGAGAAACATTCAGTACTTC.

The CDR3 loop reads CAWSKASGRVQNEQFF. In DNA, the CDR3 is TGTGCCTGGAGTAAGGCTAGCGGGAGGGTGCAGAATGAGCAGTTCTTC. J is TRBJ2-1 and V is TRBV30, with TRBD2 matching 12 bases. V shed 2 bases, J shed 7 bases, and the junction held 9 bases outside the gene matches. The CDR3 covers 16 residues. The germline V gene encodes CDR1 GTSNPN and CDR2 SVGIG (reference sequence).

The chain recombines TRBV28 with TRBJ2-6; 9 bases are shared with TRBD1. Per germline, CDR1 MDHEN and CDR2 SYDVKM. CDR3 length: 15 amino acids. V was pared by 6 bases and J by 0 bases, with 0 bases of the junction left unmatched. The CDR3 nucleotides read TGTGCCAGCAGGACAGGGGGCTCTGGGGCCAACGTCCTGACTTTC. Protein sequence: CASRTGGSGANVLTF.

This clone was observed once. The chain uses TRBV29-1 and TRBJ1-5; a possible D gene is TRBD1 (5 bases). V was cut by 4 bases and J by 4 bases, with 8 bases left in between. CDR3 length: 12 amino acids. In germline, CDR1 is SQVTM, CDR2 ANQGSEA. The CDR3 protein is CSVAGINQPQHF. CDR3 DNA: TGCAGCGTTGCAGGGATTAATCAGCCCCAGCATTTT.

CDR3 protein: CASSGLLGRNQPQHF. The CDR3, as DNA: TGTGCCAGCAGTGGTCTCCTAGGTCGGAATCAGCCCCAGCATTTT. The chain has TRBV28 and TRBJ1-5; D remains unclear. Germline-derived CDR1 and CDR2 are MDHEN and SYDVKM. This CDR3 is 15 amino acids long. V was pared by 5 bases and J by 4 bases, with 15 bases between.

J is TRBJ2-5 and V is TRBV19; D may be TRBD1 (6 bases). Trimming cost V 2 bases and J 4 bases, with 14 bases left between them. This CDR3 has 15 residues. Germline V gene data show CDR1 as LNHDA and CDR2 as SQIVND (reference sequence). CDR3 coding DNA: TGTGCCAGTAGTATATTACAGGGTAAAGGAGAGACCCAGTACTTC. This sequence encodes CASSILQGKGETQYF.

The V gene is TRBV27, the J gene TRBJ2-7, with 9 bases aligning to TRBD1. This CDR3 has 15 amino acids. Germline loops: CDR1 MNHEY, CDR2 SMNVEV (reference sequence). The V segment lost 6 bases and the J segment 0 bases; nucleotides outside the gene matches: 6. The CDR3 region is CASRATGGPSYEQYF. In DNA form, the CDR3 reads TGTGCCAGCAGGGCGACAGGGGGACCCTCCTACGAGCAGTACTTC.

The rearrangement links TRBV7-6 to TRBJ1-1; no clear D gene. Germline CDR1 reads SGHVS; CDR2 reads FNYEAQ. This CDR3 spans 16 amino acids. V was cut by 2 bases and J by 2 bases, with 15 bases left in between. The CDR3 reads CASSLRQLGSNTEAFF. The CDR3 DNA reads TGTGCCAGCAGCTTAAGGCAGCTGGGCTCTAACACTGAAGCTTTCTTT.

This sequence joins TRBV28 and TRBJ1-5; 8 bases are shared with TRBD1. CDR1 is MDHEN, CDR2 SYDVKM, per germline. The ends lost 6 bases at V and 5 bases at J; junction bases unmatched: 9. The CDR3 runs 15 residues. The CDR3 reads CASSGGTGEDQPQHF. The CDR3 region has the DNA TGTGCCAGCAGCGGAGGGACAGGTGAAGATCAGCCCCAGCATTTT.

The gene calls are TRBV5-1 and TRBJ2-7, with D perhaps TRBD2 (7 bases). The germline V and J ends were trimmed by 0 bases and 6 bases, with 22 bases remaining between them. CDR3 length equals 17 residues. The germline V gene encodes CDR1 SGHRS and CDR2 YFSETQ. The CDR3 DNA reads as TGCGCCAGCAGCTTGGAGGGGGGCGGGAGCTTGGTGCGCGAGCAGTACTTC. Translated, it gives CASSLEGGGSLVREQYF.

V and J are TRBV27 and TRBJ2-1; D call uncertain. Germline CDR1 reads MNHEY; CDR2 reads SMNVEV (reference sequence). V dropped 5 bases and J dropped 10 bases, with 9 bases sitting between them. The CDR3 spans 11 residues. The CDR3 sequence is CASSTTKEQFF. For the CDR3, the DNA is TGTGCCAGCAGTACCACAAAGGAGCAGTTCTTC.

The chain carries TRBV7-8 and TRBJ2-7, with 12 bases matching TRBD1. Looked up from germline, CDR1 is SGHVS and CDR2 is FQNEAQ. CDR3 length equals 15 residues. J was trimmed by 2 bases and V by 8 bases; bases with no gene match: 7. The CDR3 DNA is TGTGCCAGCTCCCTGGGACAGGGGGCGCCCTACGAGCAGTACTTC. This gives the protein CASSLGQGAPYEQYF.

The chain employs TRBV5-1 and TRBJ1-1, with 7 bases aligning to TRBD1. V shed 4 bases and J 4 bases; nucleotides not matched to a gene: 7. The CDR3 has 14 amino acids. Germline CDR1 reads SGHRS; CDR2 reads YFSETQ. CDR3 loop: CASSQGVGGTEAFF. The CDR3 bases are TGCGCCAGCAGCCAGGGGGTCGGTGGCACTGAAGCTTTCTTT.

The genes are TRBV19 and TRBJ1-2, with D possibly matching TRBD1 (5 bases). Germline assignment: CDR1 LNHDA and CDR2 SQIVND (reference sequence). CDR3 length: 14 residues. Trimming shortened V by 6 bases and J by 3 bases, and 14 bases separated the two germline ends. The CDR3 reads CASSWAGGDYGYTF. The CDR3 DNA reads TGTGCCAGTAGCTGGGCCGGGGGAGACTATGGCTACACCTTC.

This sequence joins TRBV5-1 and TRBJ2-3; D remains ambiguous. The CDR3 extends over 15 amino acids. Trimming pared 5 bases from V and 1 base from J, leaving 14 bases between. Germline values: CDR1 SGHRS, CDR2 YFSETQ. As DNA, the CDR3 is TGCGCCAGCAGTTTCGGAGAAGACGGCACAGATACGCAGTATTTT. It translates to CASSFGEDGTDTQYF.

In regard to this clone: Other DNA sequences of this sample code for an identical CDR3. V and J are TRBV7-2 and TRBJ1-5; 7 bases line up with TRBD1. Germline CDR1 is SGHTA and CDR2 is FQGNSA. The CDR3 contains 15 residues. Losses at the gene ends were 6 bases for V and 0 bases for J; bases not matched to a gene: 5. The CDR3 region is CASSLTGDSNQPQHF. As DNA, the CDR3 is TGTGCCAGCAGTCTTACAGGGGATAGCAATCAGCCCCAGCATTTT.

V usage is TRBV4-1 and J usage is TRBJ2-7; the match to TRBD1 covers 9 bases. The V segment lost 2 bases and the J segment 3 bases; nucleotides outside the gene matches: 11. The CDR3 covers 17 residues. Germline CDR1 is MGHRA and CDR2 is YSYEKL. CDR3 nucleotide sequence: TGCGCCAGCAGCCAATCCCAAACAGGGGGCAGATTCTACGAGCAGTACTTC. Protein product: CASSQSQTGGRFYEQYF.

V and J are TRBV27 and TRBJ1-2; TRBD1 might be the D (6 bases). The V gene lost 6 bases and the J gene lost 6 bases, with 20 bases spanning the gap. The CDR3 totals 15 residues. Germline V gene data show CDR1 as MNHEY and CDR2 as SMNVEV (reference sequence). The DNA for the CDR3 is TGTGCCAGCAGGTCGGTTCAACAGGGAGATGATGGCTACACCTTC. This sequence encodes CASRSVQQGDDGYTF.

This clone was recorded once. The chain recombines TRBV29-1 with TRBJ1-2, with D perhaps matching TRBD1 (5 bases). The CDR3 length is 13 residues. V shed 4 bases and J shed 4 bases, with 13 bases lying between them. The germline V gene encodes CDR1 SQVTM and CDR2 ANQGSEA. CDR3 nucleotide sequence: TGCAGCGTTGCGCGGGGGGGGAGCTATGGCTACACCTTC. Its protein product is CSVARGGSYGYTF.

This clone was recorded once. J is TRBJ1-5 and V is TRBV27; 7 nucleotides line up with TRBD1. Trimming cost V 8 bases and J 9 bases; bases outside gene matches: 7. The germline V gene encodes CDR1 MNHEY and CDR2 SMNVEV (reference sequence). This CDR3 comprises 12 residues. CDR3 in DNA: TGTGCCAGCGGCAGGGGGTTATCGCCCCAGCATTTT. Translation gives CASGRGLSPQHF.

The V gene is TRBV18, the J gene TRBJ2-4; perhaps TRBD1 as D (5 bases). The CDR3 has 17 amino acids. CDR1 and CDR2 (germline): KGHSH, LQKENI. V was clipped by 6 bases and J by 0 bases, with 18 bases between them. The CDR3 nucleotides are TGTGCCAGCTCTTCGACAGAGATCGTACTAGCCAAAAACATTCAGTACTTC. Translating it yields CASSSTEIVLAKNIQYF. The full variable domain, with the rest looked up from reference TRBV18 and TRBJ2-4, is NAGVMQNPRHLVRRRGQEARLRCSPMKGHSHVYWYRQLPEEGLKFMVYLQKENIIDESGMPKERFSAEFPKEGPSILRIQQVVRGDSAAYFCASSSTEIVLAKNIQYFGAGTRLSVL.

The chain is built from TRBV29-1 and TRBJ2-5, with a tentative D call TRBD1 (5 bases). V lost 5 bases and J 1 base, leaving 20 bases between the germline ends. The CDR3 length is 16 residues. Germline V gene data show CDR1 as SQVTM and CDR2 as ANQGSEA. The CDR3 region is CSVFEFSTEFQETQYF. CDR3 nucleotide sequence: TGCAGCGTTTTTGAATTTTCGACAGAATTCCAAGAGACCCAGTACTTC.

This clone was seen just once. The chain has TRBV28 and TRBJ1-2, with TRBD1 matching over 7 bases. Trimming cost V 5 bases and J 4 bases; bases outside gene matches: 4. The V gene's germline CDR1 is MDHEN and CDR2 SYDVKM. This CDR3 contains 13 residues. DNA for the CDR3: TGTGCCAGCAGTGACAGGGTGGCCTATGGCTACACCTTC. Translating gives CASSDRVAYGYTF.

The V and J genes are TRBV5-1 and TRBJ2-7; a possible D gene is TRBD1 (6 bases). Trimming removed 6 bases from V and 1 base from J, with 14 bases in between. Germline V gene lookup returns CDR1 SGHRS and CDR2 YFSETQ. This CDR3 region has 14 residues. The CDR3 here is CASKGQGWSYEQYF. The CDR3 DNA is TGCGCCAGCAAGGGCCAGGGGTGGTCCTACGAGCAGTACTTC. The variable domain in full, with the rest retrieved from reference TRBV5-1 and TRBJ2-7, is KAGVTQTPRYLIKTRGQQVTLSCSPISGHRSVSWYQQTPGQGLQFLFEYFSETQRNKGNFPGRFSGRQFSNSRSEMNVSTLELGDSALYLCASKGQGWSYEQYFGPGTRLTVT.

V and J are TRBV7-6 and TRBJ1-2; tentatively, D is TRBD1 (5 bases). The CDR3 runs 17 residues. From germline, CDR1 is SGHVS and CDR2 FNYEAQ. The V and J ends lost 3 bases and 0 bases respectively, with 17 bases between them. The CDR3 here is CASSFLPPGITNYGYTF. The CDR3 coding sequence is TGTGCCAGCAGCTTCCTCCCACCAGGGATTACTAACTATGGCTACACCTTC.

In its sample, this clone was seen once. The chain couples TRBV7-8 to TRBJ2-3; 8 nucleotides align to TRBD1. J was trimmed by 12 bases and V by 4 bases; bases with no gene match: 15. The germline V gene has CDR1 SGHVS and CDR2 FQNEAQ. The CDR3 contains 15 residues. In nucleotides, the CDR3 is TGTGCCAGCAGCTCAGCACAGAGCGCGGGGACAGGACAGTATTTT. Residues: CASSSAQSAGTGQYF. The full variable domain, completed using reference TRBV7-8 and TRBJ2-3, is GAGVSQSPRYKVAKRGQDVALRCDPISGHVSLFWYQQALGQGPEFLTYFQNEAQLDKSGLPSDRFFAERPEGSVSTLKIQRTQQEDSAVYLCASSSAQSAGTGQYFGPGTRLTVL.

The genes are TRBV5-4 and TRBJ2-5, with 11 positions matching TRBD2. The CDR3 is 17 amino acids. Germline CDR1 SGHNT, CDR2 YYREEE (reference sequence). With V trimmed by 5 bases and J by 2 bases, 11 bases remained unmatched. The DNA for the CDR3 is TGTGCCAGCAGTTATCCCGGGACTAGCGGACTACAAGAGACCCAGTACTTC. Translating gives CASSYPGTSGLQETQYF.

The rearrangement uses TRBV7-9 and TRBJ2-1; tentatively, D is TRBD1 (6 bases). The CDR3 extends over 15 amino acids. V was pared by 3 bases and J by 2 bases, with 11 bases between. Germline CDR1 is SEHNR and CDR2 is FQNEAQ (reference sequence). In DNA, the CDR3 is TGTGCCAGCAGCTTGTTCAGGGGCACCTACAATGAGCAGTTCTTC. Translated: CASSLFRGTYNEQFF.

The chain uses TRBV5-1 and TRBJ2-7; 8 nucleotides match TRBD2. The J segment lost 6 bases and the V segment lost 6 bases, leaving 11 bases of the junction unmatched. From germline, CDR1 is SGHRS and CDR2 YFSETQ. The CDR3 extends over 14 amino acids. In DNA form, the CDR3 reads TGCGCCAGCAACCGAGGACTAGCAGAATCCGAGCAGTACTTC. Protein product: CASNRGLAESEQYF.

A few counts support this clone. The chain is built from TRBV5-5 and TRBJ1-5; 8 nucleotides align to TRBD1. This CDR3 is built from 17 residues. CDR1 is SGHKS and CDR2 is YYEKEE in the germline V gene (reference sequence). V lost 0 bases and J lost 0; bases outside the gene matches: 5. CDR3 in amino acids: CASSLDPGQVSNQPQHF. The CDR3 DNA follows: TGTGCCAGCAGCTTGGATCCGGGACAGGTTAGCAATCAGCCCCAGCATTTT.

The chain joins TRBV9 to TRBJ2-7; D is perhaps TRBD1 (5 bases). Trimming took off 0 bases at V and 6 bases at J, with 13 bases between the two ends. The CDR3 contains 14 residues. Germline CDR1 SGDLS, CDR2 YYNGEE. CDR3 nucleotide sequence: TGTGCCAGCAGCGTAGGAAACCAGGGCAGCGAGCAGTACTTC. Protein product: CASSVGNQGSEQYF.